What follows are 4 T cell receptor beta chains derived from one specimen sequenced in a study of T-cell reconstitution after alpha-beta-depleted transplantation in children (dated by TCRdb to the mid-2010s). Explained via the paper, the time point label denotes: day 60 (about 2 months) after transplantation. The treatment or condition label here, explained by the study, means: allogeneic hematopoietic cell transplantation with graft depleted of TCRalphabeta T cells and CD19 B cells. The library was obtained by PCR. Sequencing was performed on an Illumina HiSeq 2500. TCR libraries were prepared with molecular barcoding, using unique molecular identifiers to normalize TCRbeta repertoire quantification. The public reads were quality trimmed at Q25 with fastp and then assembled into clones with MiXCR by TCRdb, keeping productive beta chains. Duplicate CDR3 protein sequences are folded into a single record with the most common DNA and genes. The sample has just over 7,500 distinct CDR3 sequences on record, roughly an eighth of them singletons. The ten biggest clones cover approximately 51% of the sample.

The sample here was PBMCs, mostly from graft donor cells, taken 60 days after TCRalphabeta/CD19-depleted stem cell transplant. These receptors were obtained from a patient under 10 years old who had a stem cell transplant for inherited bone marrow failure, so the T cells may come from the graft donor.

This clonotype was observed many times. The chain links TRBV7-7 to TRBJ2-3; the D is unclear. V dropped 1 base and J dropped 2 bases, with 4 bases sitting between them. The CDR3 runs to 13 residues. The V gene's germline CDR1 is SSHAT and CDR2 FNYEAQ (reference sequence). The CDR3 loop reads CASSLELTDTQYF. The CDR3 DNA sequence: TGTGCCAGCAGCTTAGAACTCACAGATACGCAGTATTTT.

This clonotype is judged medium-sized (0.01 to 0.1%). This chain joins TRBV7-9 and TRBJ2-1; D is possibly TRBD1 (6 bases). CDR3 length: 15 residues. Per germline, CDR1 SEHNR and CDR2 FQNEAQ (reference sequence). V lost 4 bases to trimming and J lost 2 bases, with 12 bases between them. CDR3 DNA sequence: TGTGCCAGCAGCTCTATAGGGGGTACCTACAATGAGCAGTTCTTC. Translated: CASSSIGGTYNEQFF.

The sample holds many counts of this clonotype. The chain recombines TRBV6-2 or TRBV6-3 with TRBJ2-2; TRBD1 aligns across 9 bases. Trimming at V came to 6 bases and at J to 0 bases, leaving 2 bases not matched to a gene. This CDR3 spans 15 amino acids. From germline, CDR1 is MNHEY and CDR2 SVGEGT. CDR3 loop: CASRRQGANTGELFF. DNA of the CDR3: TGTGCCAGCAGACGACAGGGGGCGAACACCGGGGAGCTGTTTTTT.

The rearrangement links TRBV3-1 to TRBJ2-5, with D tentatively TRBD1 or TRBD2 (5 bases each). The CDR3 has 13 residues. V lost 9 bases, J lost 3 bases, and 14 bases lay in between. In germline, CDR1 is LGHDT, CDR2 YNNKEL (reference sequence). The chain's CDR3 is CASWGTWEETQYF. The DNA of the CDR3 is TGTGCCAGTTGGGGGACCTGGGAAGAGACCCAGTACTTC.